This T cell receptor (beta chain) was identified in a study of cytomegalovirus exposure and HLA in healthy donors. PCR was performed using 60 Vbeta and 13 Jbeta primers. TCRdb's table, derived via immunoSEQ multiplex PCR, lists solely in-frame clones and lacks some. Among about 120,000 clones, 60% to 85% were seen once, and the ten largest hold approximately 5%. This clone was detected once. This CDR3 spans 15 amino acids. V shed 8 bases, J shed 2 bases, and the junction held 7 bases outside the gene matches. Germline V gives CDR1 LNHDA, CDR2 SQIVND (reference sequence). The sequencing sample was made of PBMCs. The J gene is TRBJ1-4, the V gene TRBV19; TRBD1 agrees at 8 bases. This TCR came from a man aged 50-59 years in good health and CMV-seropositive. The CDR3: CASRRTGRTNEKLFF. CDR3 in DNA: TGTGCCAGTCGAAGGACAGGGCGGACTAATGAAAAACTGTTTTTT.